Below are 24 T cell receptor beta chains sequenced from a single sample in a study of regulatory T cells in long-lasting Graves disease. The TCR beta library used iRepertoire HTBI primers with Arm-PCR amplification of CDR3. TCRdb fed the multiplex PCR reads into MiXCR, producing one record per CDR3 protein. The table shows about 320,000 distinct CDR3 sequences, with 18% occurring only once. Time point noted: newly diagnosed GD, antithyroid drugs for less than 3 months. TCR sequences were obtained from RNA taken from PBMCs. The sequencing used peripheral blood mononuclear cells (PBMCs), collected at new diagnosis, from a patient treated with antithyroid drugs. These receptors all come from a female donor with Graves disease.

Ten or more counts support this clonotype. The chain's CDR3 is CASRPVGRGTDTQYF. The CDR3 DNA sequence: TGTGCCAGCAGACCGGTGGGGAGGGGCACAGATACGCAGTATTTT. V usage is TRBV12-3 or TRBV12-4 and J usage is TRBJ2-3; TRBD2 matches at 7 bases. The J segment lost 1 base and the V segment lost 6 bases, leaving 7 bases of the junction unmatched. The CDR3 loop spans 15 amino acids.

This clonotype was seen ten or more times. The rearrangement links TRBV6-1 to TRBJ2-5; D is uncertain. Trimming took 7 bases from V and 7 from J, leaving 13 bases between them. This CDR3 comprises 12 residues. In germline, CDR1 is MNHNS, CDR2 SASEGT. CDR3 protein: CASIMVRGTQYF. CDR3 sequence (DNA): TGTGCCAGCATCATGGTCCGTGGGACCCAGTACTTC.

This clonotype was detected ten times or more. This sequence joins TRBV27 and TRBJ1-2; no reliable D call. This CDR3 comprises 15 residues. Deletions cut 2 bases from V and 3 bases from J, with 13 bases between. Germline V lookup: CDR1 MNHEY, CDR2 SMNVEV (reference sequence). The CDR3 loop reads CASSLGRYRDYGYTF. CDR3 sequence (DNA): TGTGCCAGCAGTTTAGGAAGATACCGGGACTATGGCTACACCTTC.

The chain has TRBV19 and TRBJ2-2; 11 positions agree with TRBD1. J gave up 6 bases and V 4 bases, and 4 bases lay outside the gene matches. CDR1 is LNHDA, CDR2 SQIVND, per germline (reference sequence). The CDR3 totals 15 residues. The CDR3 spells CASSTGTGGSGELFF. CDR3 sequence (DNA): TGTGCCAGTAGTACGGGGACAGGGGGGTCCGGGGAGCTGTTTTTT.

V and J are TRBV28 and TRBJ2-1; 10 nucleotides agree with TRBD2. The V gene's germline CDR1 is MDHEN and CDR2 SYDVKM. This CDR3 comprises 18 residues. The junction had 18 bases not matched to a gene; V was cut back by 6 bases and J by 7 bases. CDR3 in amino acids: CASSSLAAGGPSGNEQFF. DNA for the CDR3: TGTGCCAGCAGCTCCTTGGCAGCGGGAGGGCCATCGGGAAATGAGCAGTTCTTC.

Many counts were recorded for this clonotype. The chain links TRBV7-9 to TRBJ2-7; D call uncertain. Germline V gives CDR1 SEHNR, CDR2 FQNEAQ (reference sequence). Deletions cut 5 bases from V and 2 bases from J, with 7 bases between. The CDR3 contains 12 residues. The CDR3 bases are TGTGCCAGCAGCGTCGTTGCCTACGAGCAGTACTTC. It encodes CASSVVAYEQYF.

The chain joins TRBV9 to TRBJ2-3, with D possibly TRBD2 on 5 matching bases. The germline gives CDR1 SGDLS, CDR2 YYNGEE. This CDR3 contains 17 residues. V shed 0 bases and J shed 3 bases, with 17 bases lying between them. CDR3 in amino acids: CASSVEYRGDLTDTQYF. The CDR3 DNA reads as TGTGCCAGCAGCGTAGAGTATCGGGGAGATTTGACAGATACGCAGTATTTT.

V gene TRBV6-2 or TRBV6-3 combines with J gene TRBJ2-5; TRBD1 agrees at 7 bases. Trimming cost V 5 bases and J 2 bases; bases outside gene matches: 5. The CDR3 has 14 amino acids. Germline lookup yields CDR1 MNHEY and CDR2 SVGEGT. The CDR3 region has the DNA TGTGCCAGCAGTGGACCGGGACAGCAAGAGACCCAGTACTTC. It codes for CASSGPGQQETQYF.

This clonotype was seen a few times. V gene TRBV30 combines with J gene TRBJ1-3; D might be TRBD1 (6 bases). The CDR3 sequence is 18 residues long. Germline V gene sequence: CDR1 GTSNPN, CDR2 SVGIG (reference sequence). V gave up 0 bases and J gave up 0 bases, with 18 bases separating them. The CDR3 here is CAWSVRWGARLSGNTIYF. The DNA of the CDR3 is TGTGCCTGGAGTGTACGGTGGGGGGCCAGACTCTCTGGAAACACCATATATTTT.

Many counts were recorded for this clonotype. The CDR3, as DNA: TGTGCCAGCAGCCTCCCTGAGCAGTTCTTC. Its protein product is CASSLPEQFF. The V and J genes are TRBV11-1 and TRBJ2-1; no clear D gene. Trimming shortened V by 5 bases and J by 9 bases, and 5 bases separated the two germline ends. Germline V gene sequence: CDR1 SGHAT, CDR2 FQDESV (reference sequence). The CDR3 covers 10 residues.

The chain links TRBV4-1 to TRBJ2-7; D gene ambiguous. In germline, CDR1 is MGHRA, CDR2 YSYEKL. V gave up 4 bases and J gave up 2 bases, with 15 bases separating them. The CDR3 runs to 15 residues. The CDR3 nucleotides are TGCGCCAGCAGCCCGACCCAAACAGAGCCCTACGAGCAGTACTTC. Translated: CASSPTQTEPYEQYF.

This clonotype was counted at least ten times. The V call is TRBV11-2, the J call TRBJ2-1; the D gene is possibly TRBD2 (6 bases). With 5 bases removed from V and 4 bases from J, the gap between germline ends came to 15 bases. There are 15 residues in the CDR3. Germline assignment: CDR1 SGHAT and CDR2 FQNNGV. CDR3 protein: CASSPIGTPYNEQFF. CDR3 in DNA: TGTGCCAGCAGCCCCATAGGGACTCCGTACAATGAGCAGTTCTTC.

The rearrangement links TRBV20-1 to TRBJ2-7; TRBD1 aligns across 9 bases. The length of the CDR3 is 13 residues. V trimming: 5 bases; J trimming: 7 bases; junction bases outside the gene matches: 9. The germline gives CDR1 DFQATT, CDR2 SNEGSKA (reference sequence). This CDR3 reads CSAARDRAKEQYF. The CDR3, as DNA: TGCAGTGCTGCAAGGGACAGGGCAAAAGAGCAGTACTTC.

This chain uses TRBV7-2 with TRBJ1-1; no clear D gene. V was clipped by 4 bases and J by 4 bases, with 10 bases between them. Germline V gene sequence: CDR1 SGHTA, CDR2 FQGNSA. CDR3 size: 13 residues. CDR3 residues: CASSSPMGTEAFF. CDR3 nucleotides: TGTGCCAGCAGCTCTCCCATGGGCACTGAAGCTTTCTTT.

This clonotype was counted at least ten times. V is TRBV28 and J is TRBJ1-2; D not resolved. This CDR3 has 14 amino acids. Trimming pared 6 bases from V and 2 bases from J, leaving 13 bases between. Germline lookup yields CDR1 MDHEN and CDR2 SYDVKM. CDR3 coding DNA: TGTGCCAGCAGGCCAGGACTGATGAACTATGGCTACACCTTC. It yields the protein CASRPGLMNYGYTF.

This clonotype showed up many times. The chain is built from TRBV2 and TRBJ1-1, with D unclear. Germline V lookup: CDR1 SNHLY, CDR2 FYNNEI. With 3 bases removed from V and 0 bases from J, the gap between germline ends came to 8 bases. This CDR3 has 14 residues. The CDR3 here is CASSDGQLNTEAFF. The DNA of the CDR3 is TGTGCCAGCAGTGATGGCCAACTGAACACTGAAGCTTTCTTT.

The gene calls are TRBV28 and TRBJ2-7; no clear D. The CDR3 sequence is 12 residues long. Germline-derived CDR1 and CDR2 are MDHEN and SYDVKM. The ends were cut back, 7 bases at V and 6 bases at J, with 13 bases in the middle. The DNA for the CDR3 is TGTGCCAGCAACTCCCATATTCGCGAGCAGTACTTC. The encoded protein is CASNSHIREQYF. Full variable domain (rest looked up from reference TRBV28 and TRBJ2-7): DVKVTQSSRYLVKRTGEKVFLECVQDMDHENMFWYRQDPGLGLRLIYFSYDVKMKEKGDIPEGYSVSREKKERFSLILESASTNQTSMYLCASNSHIREQYFGPGTRLTVT.

This clonotype appeared many times. The CDR3 sequence is CASSDRRANTGELFF. The CDR3 nucleotides read TGTGCCAGCAGTGATAGAAGAGCGAACACCGGGGAGCTGTTTTTT. The J gene is TRBJ2-2, the V gene TRBV2; D is uncertain. Germline CDR1 SNHLY, CDR2 FYNNEI. V gave up 3 bases and J gave up 0 bases, with 8 bases separating them. The CDR3 length is 15 residues. The whole variable domain, remainder taken from reference TRBV2 and TRBJ2-2, is EPEVTQTPSHQVTQMGQEVILRCVPISNHLYFYWYRQILGQKVEFLVSFYNNEISEKSEIFDDQFSVERPDGSNFTLKIRSTKLEDSAMYFCASSDRRANTGELFFGEGSRLTVL.

There are many counts of this clonotype. The V gene is TRBV28, the J gene TRBJ2-1; no clear D gene. Trimming shortened V by 4 bases and J by 2 bases, and 12 bases separated the two germline ends. CDR3 length equals 15 residues. The germline CDR1 and CDR2 sequences are MDHEN and SYDVKM. The CDR3 loop is CASSSNLKPYNEQFF. CDR3 DNA sequence: TGTGCCAGCAGTTCCAACTTAAAACCCTACAATGAGCAGTTCTTC.

The sample holds many counts of this clonotype. The chain is built from TRBV19 and TRBJ1-5, with D possibly matching TRBD1 (6 bases). Germline V CDR1 and CDR2: LNHDA, SQIVND (reference sequence). V was cut by 9 bases and J by 3 bases, with 12 bases left in between. This CDR3 has 13 residues. The CDR3 here is CASTTGFNQPQHF. Here the CDR3 DNA reads TGTGCCAGCACAACAGGGTTCAATCAGCCCCAGCATTTT.

The chain has TRBV30 and TRBJ2-2; no definite D call. Trimming shortened V by 4 bases and J by 3 bases, and 0 bases separated the two germline ends. The germline V gene encodes CDR1 GTSNPN and CDR2 SVGIG (reference sequence). The CDR3 is 10 amino acids. As DNA, the CDR3 is TGTGCCTGGAACACCGGGGAGCTGTTTTTT. It yields the protein CAWNTGELFF.

The chain has TRBV9 and TRBJ1-2; 8 bases match TRBD1. CDR1 is SGDLS, CDR2 YYNGEE, per germline. The CDR3 covers 16 residues. Losses at the gene ends were 4 bases for V and 3 bases for J; bases not matched to a gene: 11. CDR3 nucleotides: TGTGCCAGCAGCCGTCCCCAGGGGGCGCGGGACTATGGCTACACCTTC. Translation gives CASSRPQGARDYGYTF.

This clonotype was seen a handful of times. The chain uses TRBV6-5 and TRBJ2-1; 14 nucleotides align to TRBD2. Trimming at V came to 0 bases and at J to 7 bases, leaving 14 bases not matched to a gene. The germline V gene encodes CDR1 MNHEY and CDR2 SVGAGI. This CDR3 is 20 amino acids long. The CDR3 coding sequence is TGTGCCAGCAGTTACTCCGTTTCTTCGGGACTAGCGGGAGAAGGGAATGAGCAGTTCTTC. Translated: CASSYSVSSGLAGEGNEQFF.

The chain recombines TRBV20-1 with TRBJ2-1; 11 nucleotides align to TRBD2. V shed 3 bases and J 10 bases; nucleotides not matched to a gene: 8. Germline lookup yields CDR1 DFQATT and CDR2 SNEGSKA (reference sequence). The CDR3 runs 14 residues. In DNA, the CDR3 is TGCAGTGCTAGGATCCCGGGACTAGCGGCGGAGCAGTTCTTC. It codes for CSARIPGLAAEQFF.